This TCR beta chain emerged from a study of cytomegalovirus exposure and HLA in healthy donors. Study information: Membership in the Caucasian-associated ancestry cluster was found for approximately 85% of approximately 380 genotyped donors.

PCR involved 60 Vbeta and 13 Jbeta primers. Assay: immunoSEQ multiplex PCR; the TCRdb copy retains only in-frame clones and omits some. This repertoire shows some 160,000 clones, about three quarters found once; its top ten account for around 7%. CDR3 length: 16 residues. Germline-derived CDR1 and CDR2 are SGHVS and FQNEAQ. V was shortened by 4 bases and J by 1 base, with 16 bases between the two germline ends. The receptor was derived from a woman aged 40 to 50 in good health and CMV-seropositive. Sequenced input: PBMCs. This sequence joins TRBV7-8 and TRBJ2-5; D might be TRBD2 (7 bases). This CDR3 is CASSYRGEQGQETQYF. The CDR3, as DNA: TGTGCCAGCAGCTACCGGGGGGAACAGGGCCAAGAGACCCAGTACTTC.